This T cell receptor beta chain derives from a study of blood T cell repertoires in COVID-19. Study information: The samples span acute and convalescent COVID-19 from the United States, Italy and Spain. Sample material is recorded as cDNA or gDNA derived from T cells, B-cell-depleted T cells, or PBMCs.

A Seattle source enrolled patients during active infection and followed them longitudinally. V was trimmed by 1 base and J by 0 bases, leaving 7 bases between them. This CDR3 is built from 13 residues. CDR1 and CDR2 (germline): GTSNPN, SVGIG (reference sequence). Per the authors' pipeline: Using reference gene primer amplification, nucleated cell counts were estimated. Assay: immunoSEQ multiplex PCR; the TCRdb copy retains only in-frame clones and omits some. Clonal size and the V and J genes are those of that table, whereas D and trimming came from the DNA. There are 250,000 to 350,000 clones in the sample; 85% to 90% occur only once, and 11% lies in the top ten.

This receptor was identified in a woman between 25 and 40 years old with COVID-19, enrolled during active disease. The material sequenced was peripheral blood. This rearrangement joins TRBV30 to TRBJ2-7; D perhaps matches TRBD1 (5 bases). CDR3 bases: TGTGCCTGGAGTGGACAGAGCTCCTACGAGCAGTACTTC. It encodes CAWSGQSSYEQYF.